Each of the 25 T cell receptor beta chains below was sequenced from the same sample in a study of cytomegalovirus exposure and HLA in healthy donors (dated by TCRdb to between 2016 and 2019). The library relied on the immunoSEQ multiplex PCR assay. For the multiplex PCR, a mixture combining 60 forward primers for TCR Vbeta segments and 13 reverse primers for TCR Jbeta segments was used. The clones in this table, taken by TCRdb from immuneACCESS, are in-frame only. Not every clone is retained; where verified, under half of the shortfall comes from an unresolved V gene, and the cause of the rest is unknown. This sample holds roughly 160,000 clones; around 85% were observed only once. Of the sample, 1% is held by the ten largest clones. The sequenced sample was PBMCs. The origin of the receptors is a boy aged 2 to 10 in good health and CMV-seronegative.

V and J are TRBV6-5 and TRBJ1-2, with unresolved D. This CDR3 is built from 13 residues. Germline V gene lookup returns CDR1 MNHEY and CDR2 SVGAGI. Trimming stripped 6 bases from V and 4 bases from J, with 12 bases between. CDR3 protein: CASSPDISYGYTF. CDR3 sequence (DNA): TGTGCCAGCAGCCCTGACATTTCCTATGGCTACACCTTC.

The chain has TRBV5-6 and TRBJ1-5; D perhaps matches TRBD1 (6 bases). Trimming pared 2 bases from V and 1 base from J, leaving 10 bases between. The CDR3 extends over 15 amino acids. Germline V CDR1 and CDR2: SGHDT, YYEEEE. This CDR3 reads CASSFGQSSNQPQHF. The CDR3 coding sequence is TGTGCCAGCAGCTTCGGACAGTCGAGCAATCAGCCCCAGCATTTT.

For this clone: The germline gene is not matched at one end of the junction; a read error may be the cause. The chain links TRBV5-1 to TRBJ2-2; 10 nucleotides align to TRBD1. The V gene's germline CDR1 is SGHRS and CDR2 YFSETQ. The length of the CDR3 is 16 residues. The CDR3 sequence: CVSSTGQGLGTGELFF. DNA for the CDR3: TGCGTCAGCAGCACGGGACAGGGGCTTGGCACCGGGGAGCTGTTTTTT.

The chain employs TRBV2 and TRBJ2-7, with a weak D call TRBD1 (7 bases). Germline V lookup: CDR1 SNHLY, CDR2 FYNNEI. The germline V and J ends were trimmed by 5 bases and 6 bases, with 14 bases remaining between them. This CDR3 contains 13 residues. CDR3 residues: CASSTHRGGEQYV. Written as DNA, the CDR3 is TGTGCCAGCAGTACCCACAGGGGAGGCGAGCAGTACGTC.

The chain uses TRBV11-3 and TRBJ2-3, with D possibly matching TRBD2 (6 bases). The V end lost 5 bases, the J end lost 0 bases, and 9 bases lay between the germline ends. The CDR3 consists of 14 residues. Germline V gene lookup returns CDR1 SGHNT and CDR2 YENEEA. CDR3 in amino acids: CASSPGGSTDTQYF. DNA for the CDR3: TGTGCCAGCAGCCCCGGGGGTAGCACAGATACGCAGTATTTT.

The chain carries TRBV18 and TRBJ1-1; D gene ambiguous. Germline values: CDR1 KGHSH, CDR2 LQKENI. The V gene lost 7 bases and the J gene lost 0 bases, with 9 bases spanning the gap. CDR3 length: 13 amino acids. CDR3 in DNA: TGTGCCAGCTTTCGACACCTGAACACTGAAGCTTTCTTT. Translation: CASFRHLNTEAFF. The full variable domain, its missing parts supplied by reference TRBV18 and TRBJ1-1, is NAGVMQNPRHLVRRRGQEARLRCSPMKGHSHVYWYRQLPEEGLKFMVYLQKENIIDESGMPKERFSAEFPKEGPSILRIQQVVRGDSAAYFCASFRHLNTEAFFGQGTRLTVV.

The chain combines TRBV7-9 with TRBJ1-2; D is unclear. Deletions cut 7 bases from V and 2 bases from J, with 11 bases between. The CDR3 loop spans 13 amino acids. In germline, CDR1 is SEHNR, CDR2 FQNEAQ (reference sequence). Written as DNA, the CDR3 is TGTGCCAGCACTCGGGGTCCGAACTATGGCTACACCTTC. Amino acid sequence: CASTRGPNYGYTF.

The chain carries TRBV30 and TRBJ1-5, with 8 bases matching TRBD1. The CDR3 covers 14 residues. The trim removed 3 bases at V and 7 bases at J, leaving 8 bases unmatched. Germline V gene data show CDR1 as GTSNPN and CDR2 as SVGIG (reference sequence). In nucleotides, the CDR3 is TGTGCCTGGAGCGCCGGACAGGGCGGGCAGCCCCAGCATTTT. The encoded protein is CAWSAGQGGQPQHF.

This clone has just one count. This sequence joins TRBV5-4 and TRBJ2-5; the match to TRBD2 covers 8 bases. CDR3 length equals 15 residues. V was clipped by 4 bases and J by 5 bases; unmatched bases: 10. Germline values: CDR1 SGHNT, CDR2 YYREEE (reference sequence). The CDR3 region is CASSPGTGTRETQYF. The CDR3 DNA reads as TGTGCCAGCAGCCCCGGGACCGGGACTAGGGAGACCCAGTACTTC.

This chain links TRBV19 with TRBJ2-3; D is unresolved. The V end was cut by 1 base, the J end by 5 bases, with 7 bases between. Germline V gene data show CDR1 as LNHDA and CDR2 as SQIVND (reference sequence). The CDR3 loop spans 13 amino acids. The CDR3 sequence: CASSIAERDTQYF. The CDR3 DNA reads TGTGCCAGTAGTATAGCTGAGAGAGATACGCAGTATTTT.

CDR3 DNA sequence: TGTGCCAGCAGCCCAACCGTGGGGACTAGCGGGGGACAAGAGACCCAGTACTTC. As protein: CASSPTVGTSGGQETQYF. This chain connects TRBV11-2 to TRBJ2-5; 14 bases are shared with TRBD2. V was clipped by 5 bases and J by 2 bases; unmatched bases: 10. The CDR3 is 18 residues long. CDR1 is SGHAT, CDR2 FQNNGV, per germline.

J is TRBJ2-1 and V is TRBV13, with 12 bases fitting TRBD1. CDR1 and CDR2 (germline): PRHDT, FYEKMQ (reference sequence). This CDR3 contains 15 residues. V lost 5 bases and J lost 9; bases outside the gene matches: 8. CDR3 nucleotides: TGTGCCAGCAGCGCATCCGGGACAGGGGGCGGTGAGCAGTTCTTC. This translates into CASSASGTGGGEQFF.

With regard to this clone: The same CDR3 also results from other DNA sequences found in this sample. V usage is TRBV5-4 and J usage is TRBJ2-1, with TRBD1 matching 7 bases. V lost 0 bases and J lost 7; bases outside the gene matches: 4. The CDR3 is 14 amino acids. The germline gives CDR1 SGHNT, CDR2 YYREEE (reference sequence). The CDR3: CASSLGQGVNEQFF. The DNA for the CDR3 is TGTGCCAGCAGCTTGGGACAGGGAGTAAATGAGCAGTTCTTC.

This sequence joins TRBV2 and TRBJ1-2; 8 bases are shared with TRBD1. CDR1 and CDR2 (germline): SNHLY, FYNNEI. This CDR3 is built from 13 residues. The junction had 1 base not matched to a gene; V was cut back by 5 bases and J by 2 bases. The CDR3, as DNA: TGTGCCAGCAGTCGACAGGGGAACTATGGCTACACCTTC. Translating it yields CASSRQGNYGYTF.

The CDR3 loop is CASSILVGGEQPQHF. The CDR3 nucleotides read TGTGCCAGTAGTATATTAGTGGGGGGGGAACAGCCCCAGCATTTT. V and J are TRBV19 and TRBJ1-5; tentatively, D is TRBD1 (5 bases). Germline V gene lookup returns CDR1 LNHDA and CDR2 SQIVND (reference sequence). V was cut by 2 bases and J by 7 bases, with 15 bases left in between. The CDR3 has 15 residues.

The rearrangement uses TRBV5-5 and TRBJ1-1; D not certain. Trimming stripped 0 bases from V and 6 bases from J, with 9 bases between. Germline V gene data show CDR1 as SGHKS and CDR2 as YYEKEE (reference sequence). This CDR3 has 13 residues. The CDR3, as DNA: TGTGCCAGCAGCTTGGAACCGGGTTCTGAAGCTTTCTTT. Encoded protein: CASSLEPGSEAFF.

The chain joins TRBV6-5 to TRBJ2-7; 7 bases agree with TRBD1. The J segment lost 7 bases and the V segment lost 6 bases, leaving 6 bases of the junction unmatched. The CDR3 has 12 residues. Germline V gene data show CDR1 as MNHEY and CDR2 as SVGAGI. CDR3 sequence reads: CASRGQLGEQYV. The CDR3 bases are TGTGCCAGCAGGGGACAGTTGGGAGAGCAGTACGTC.

The J gene is TRBJ2-3, the V gene TRBV30; TRBD2 matches 10 bases. Trimming took 0 bases from V and 0 from J; bases not matched to a gene: 9. This CDR3 spans 18 amino acids. The V gene's germline CDR1 is GTSNPN and CDR2 SVGIG (reference sequence). This chain's CDR3 is CAWSVLVAGGPSTDTQYF. In nucleotides, the CDR3 is TGTGCCTGGAGTGTACTCGTAGCGGGGGGTCCCAGCACAGATACGCAGTATTTT.

V gene TRBV27 combines with J gene TRBJ2-5, with 9 bases matching TRBD1. The J call is doubtful: the DNA matches TRBJ2-7 better. The CDR3 spans 15 residues. Looked up from germline, CDR1 is MNHEY and CDR2 is SMNVEV (reference sequence). The DNA of the CDR3 is TGTGCCAGCAGCCTTGCCGGGACAGGGTACGACGAGCAGTACTTC. The encoded protein is CASSLAGTGYDEQYF.

The V and J genes are TRBV28 and TRBJ2-5; a weak D match, TRBD2 (6 bases). The germline CDR1 and CDR2 sequences are MDHEN and SYDVKM. With 6 bases removed from V and 4 bases from J, the gap between germline ends came to 15 bases. The CDR3 loop spans 14 amino acids. CDR3 nucleotides: TGTGCCAGCAGGATGGACGGAGGGCGAGAGACCCAGTACTTC. Amino acids: CASRMDGGRETQYF.

The J gene is TRBJ1-1, the V gene TRBV2, with TRBD1 matching over 7 bases. With V trimmed by 6 bases and J by 0 bases, 7 bases remained unmatched. CDR1 SNHLY and CDR2 FYNNEI come from the germline V gene. This CDR3 region has 15 residues. The CDR3 DNA reads TGTGCCAGCAGCGATGACAGGGACCTGAACACTGAAGCTTTCTTT. Translating it yields CASSDDRDLNTEAFF.

J is TRBJ1-2 and V is TRBV25-1; D is ambiguous. Trimming stripped 1 base from V and 8 bases from J, with 5 bases between. The germline gives CDR1 MGHDK, CDR2 SYGVNS. The CDR3 spans 11 residues. Here the CDR3 DNA reads TGTGCCAGCAGTGAATCGAGGGGCTACACCTTC. This translates into CASSESRGYTF.

This chain joins TRBV29-1 and TRBJ1-2, with D unclear. The germline V gene encodes CDR1 SQVTM and CDR2 ANQGSEA. V lost 4 bases and J lost 8, with 20 bases in between. The CDR3 totals 14 residues. CDR3 residues: CSVVIAGSGWGYTF. In nucleotides, the CDR3 is TGCAGCGTTGTAATCGCGGGAAGTGGCTGGGGCTACACCTTC.

CDR3 nucleotides: TGTGCCAGTACCGGTTCCGCTGAAAAACTGTTTTTT. Protein: CASTGSAEKLFF. This chain connects TRBV19 to TRBJ1-4; D gene ambiguous. This CDR3 is built from 12 residues. The germline V gene has CDR1 LNHDA and CDR2 SQIVND (reference sequence). Trimming cost V 7 bases and J 7 bases, with 10 bases left between them.

The V and J genes are TRBV4-1 and TRBJ2-2; weak D call: TRBD1 (5 bases). CDR1 and CDR2 (germline): MGHRA, YSYEKL. CDR3 length equals 15 residues. V lost 0 bases to trimming and J lost 4 bases, with 9 bases between them. As DNA, the CDR3 is TGCGCCAGCAGCCAAGAACAGGTTGCCACCGGGGAGCTGTTTTTT. This sequence encodes CASSQEQVATGELFF.